These 8 T cell receptor beta chains were sequenced from one sample in a study of beta chain features in type 1 diabetes. Study findings and constraints: Shortening that was moderate but significant affected the TCRB CDR3s of Type 1 diabetes patients in all four CD4+ subsets.

The entirety of the isolated RNA underwent reverse transcription, so expressed TCRB transcripts were sequenced. Using immunoSEQ multiplex PCR, the repertoire was profiled, and TCRdb retains in-frame clones only, with some absent. The data show roughly 230,000 clones, approximately 10% seen once. No antigen has been assigned to these receptors. Specimen: naive CD4+ T cells from blood. These receptors all stem from a man younger than 45 with type 1 diabetes.

This clone has only a few counts. This chain connects TRBV12-5 to TRBJ2-3; TRBD2 agrees at 8 bases. The CDR3 runs to 13 residues. Germline assignment: CDR1 LGHNT and CDR2 FRNRAP. Trimming cost V 6 bases and J 3 bases; bases outside gene matches: 2. DNA of the CDR3: TGTGCTAGTGGCTTAGCGGGGACAGATACGCAGTATTTT. Translating it yields CASGLAGTDTQYF. The full variable domain, rest sourced from reference TRBV12-5 and TRBJ2-3, is DARVTQTPRHKVTEMGQEVTMRCQPILGHNTVFWYRQTMMQGLELLAYFRNRAPLDDSGMPKDRFSAEMPDATLATLKIQPSEPRDSAVYFCASGLAGTDTQYFGPGTRLTVL.

The chain employs TRBV28 and TRBJ1-5; D not resolved. This CDR3 contains 16 residues. CDR1 MDHEN and CDR2 SYDVKM come from the germline V gene. The ends were cut back, 5 bases at V and 2 bases at J, with 16 bases in the middle. CDR3 amino acids: CASSAEVLAGNQPQHF. CDR3 coding DNA: TGTGCCAGCAGTGCCGAAGTATTGGCGGGCAATCAGCCCCAGCATTTT. Combining the CDR3 with reference TRBV28 and TRBJ1-5 gives the whole variable domain DVKVTQSSRYLVKRTGEKVFLECVQDMDHENMFWYRQDPGLGLRLIYFSYDVKMKEKGDIPEGYSVSREKKERFSLILESASTNQTSMYLCASSAEVLAGNQPQHFGDGTRLSIL.

CDR3 protein: CLRGRNQPQHF. The CDR3 nucleotides are TGTCTCAGGGGGCGTAATCAGCCCCAGCATTTT. The J gene is TRBJ1-5, the V gene TRBV27, with TRBD1 identical over 8 bases. Germline loops: CDR1 MNHEY, CDR2 SMNVEV (reference sequence). The CDR3 is 11 amino acids.

The chain carries TRBV7-9 and TRBJ1-5; 9 bases match TRBD1. J lost 1 base, V lost 3 bases, and 4 bases had no gene match. The CDR3 loop spans 16 amino acids. Germline CDR1 reads SEHNR; CDR2 reads FQNEAQ (reference sequence). The CDR3 reads CASSLGTGRSNQPQHF. The CDR3 nucleotides are TGTGCCAGCAGCTTGGGGACAGGGCGGAGCAATCAGCCCCAGCATTTT. Full variable domain (rest looked up from reference TRBV7-9 and TRBJ1-5): DTGVSQNPRHKITKRGQNVTFRCDPISEHNRLYWYRQTLGQGPEFLTYFQNEAQLEKSRLLSDRFSAERPKGSFSTLEIQRTEQGDSAMYLCASSLGTGRSNQPQHFGDGTRLSIL.

This clone was detected a few times. The rearrangement joins TRBV5-8 to TRBJ2-5, with 7 bases lining up with TRBD1. V dropped 4 bases and J dropped 5; count of bases not matched to a gene: 8. The CDR3 loop spans 14 amino acids. CDR1 is SGHTS and CDR2 is YDEGEE in the germline V gene. The CDR3 here is CASSPRGFGETQYF. In nucleotides, the CDR3 is TGTGCCAGCAGCCCCAGGGGGTTTGGGGAGACCCAGTACTTC.

In its sample, this clone was seen a few times. The rearrangement joins TRBV13 to TRBJ2-3; D may be TRBD2 (6 bases). Trimming shortened V by 5 bases and J by 1 base, and 10 bases separated the two germline ends. Germline CDR1 is PRHDT and CDR2 is FYEKMQ (reference sequence). CDR3 length equals 14 residues. DNA for the CDR3: TGTGCCAGCAGCCTAGCGCAGGGCACAGATACGCAGTATTTT. Its translation: CASSLAQGTDTQYF.

This sequence joins TRBV6-5 and TRBJ2-7; D not certain. CDR1 is MNHEY and CDR2 is SVGAGI in the germline V gene. The CDR3 length is 11 residues. With 0 bases removed from V and 9 bases from J, the gap between germline ends came to 6 bases. The CDR3 bases are TGTGCCAGCAGTTACTCGCAGTGGCAGTACTTC. Amino acid sequence: CASSYSQWQYF.

The chain combines TRBV11-2 with TRBJ2-6; 9 nucleotides align to TRBD1. V was clipped by 1 base and J by 1 base; unmatched bases: 8. The germline CDR1 and CDR2 sequences are SGHAT and FQNNGV. The CDR3 contains 19 residues. The CDR3 reads CASSLAPGQGMSGANVLTF. CDR3 DNA: TGTGCCAGCAGCTTAGCTCCGGGACAGGGTATGTCTGGGGCCAACGTCCTGACTTTC.